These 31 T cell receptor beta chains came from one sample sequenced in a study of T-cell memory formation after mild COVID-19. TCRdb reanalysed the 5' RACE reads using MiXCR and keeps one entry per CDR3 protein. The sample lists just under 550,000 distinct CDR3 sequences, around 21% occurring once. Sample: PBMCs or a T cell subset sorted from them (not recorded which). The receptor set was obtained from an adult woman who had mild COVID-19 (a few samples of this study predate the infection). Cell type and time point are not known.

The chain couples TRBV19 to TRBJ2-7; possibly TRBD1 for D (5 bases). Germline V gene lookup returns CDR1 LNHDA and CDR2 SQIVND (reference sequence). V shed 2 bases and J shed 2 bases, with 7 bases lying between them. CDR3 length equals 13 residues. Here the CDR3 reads CASSIQTAYEQYF. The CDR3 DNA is TGTGCCAGTAGTATACAGACAGCCTACGAGCAGTACTTC.

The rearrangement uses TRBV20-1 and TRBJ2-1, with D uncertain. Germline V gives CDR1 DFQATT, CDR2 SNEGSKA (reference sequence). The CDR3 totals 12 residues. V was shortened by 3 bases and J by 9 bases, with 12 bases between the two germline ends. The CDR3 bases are TGCAGTGCTAGTACAAGACTTAGTGAGCAGTTCTTC. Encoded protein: CSASTRLSEQFF.

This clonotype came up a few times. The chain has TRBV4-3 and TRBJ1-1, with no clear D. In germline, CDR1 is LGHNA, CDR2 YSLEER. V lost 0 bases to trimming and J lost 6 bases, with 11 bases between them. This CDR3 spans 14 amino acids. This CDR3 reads CASSQDKGSPEAFF. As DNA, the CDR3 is TGCGCCAGCAGCCAAGATAAGGGAAGTCCTGAAGCTTTCTTT.

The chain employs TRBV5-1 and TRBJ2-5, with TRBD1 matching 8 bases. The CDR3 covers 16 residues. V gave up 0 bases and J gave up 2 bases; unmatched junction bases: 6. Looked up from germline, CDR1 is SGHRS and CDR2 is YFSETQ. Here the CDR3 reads CASSLGDRWGQETQYF. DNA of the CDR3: TGCGCCAGCAGCTTGGGGGACAGGTGGGGTCAAGAGACCCAGTACTTC.

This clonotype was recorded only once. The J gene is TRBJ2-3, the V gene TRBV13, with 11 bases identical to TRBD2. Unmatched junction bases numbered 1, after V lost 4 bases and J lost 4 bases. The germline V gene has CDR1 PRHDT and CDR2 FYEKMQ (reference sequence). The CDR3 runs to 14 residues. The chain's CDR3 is CASSSTSGADTQYF. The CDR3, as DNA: TGTGCCAGCAGCTCGACTAGCGGGGCAGATACGCAGTATTTT.

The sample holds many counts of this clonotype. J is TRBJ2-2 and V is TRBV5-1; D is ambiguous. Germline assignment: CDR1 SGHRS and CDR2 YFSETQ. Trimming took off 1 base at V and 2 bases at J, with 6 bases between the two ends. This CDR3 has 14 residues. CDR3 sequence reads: CASSLSGNTGELFF. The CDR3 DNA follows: TGCGCCAGCAGCTTGTCGGGTAACACCGGGGAGCTGTTTTTT.

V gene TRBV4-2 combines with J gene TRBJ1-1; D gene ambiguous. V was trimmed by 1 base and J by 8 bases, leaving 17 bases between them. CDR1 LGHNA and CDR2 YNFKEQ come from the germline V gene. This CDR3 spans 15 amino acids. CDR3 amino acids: CASSQGETSEDEAFF. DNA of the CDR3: TGTGCCAGCAGCCAAGGAGAGACCTCTGAGGACGAAGCTTTCTTT.

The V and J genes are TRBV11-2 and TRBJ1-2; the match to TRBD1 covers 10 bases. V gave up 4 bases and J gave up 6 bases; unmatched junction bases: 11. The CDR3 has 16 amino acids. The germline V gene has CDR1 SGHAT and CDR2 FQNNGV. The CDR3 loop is CASSSSPDRGRNGYTF. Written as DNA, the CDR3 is TGTGCCAGCAGCTCCTCTCCAGACAGGGGGCGAAATGGCTACACCTTC.

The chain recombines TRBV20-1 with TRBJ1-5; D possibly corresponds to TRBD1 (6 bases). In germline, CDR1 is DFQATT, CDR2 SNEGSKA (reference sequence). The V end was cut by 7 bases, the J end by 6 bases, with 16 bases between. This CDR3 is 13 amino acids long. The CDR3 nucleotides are TGCAGTGTGAGGGGGGCTGGTAGTCAGCCCCAGCATTTT. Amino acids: CSVRGAGSQPQHF.

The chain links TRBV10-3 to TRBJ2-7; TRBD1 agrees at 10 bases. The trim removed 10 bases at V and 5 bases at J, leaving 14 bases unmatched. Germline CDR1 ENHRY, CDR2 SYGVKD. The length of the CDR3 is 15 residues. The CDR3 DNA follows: TGTGCCAGCATGAACCTCGGGACAGGGGAGGACGAGCAGTACTTC. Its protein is CASMNLGTGEDEQYF.

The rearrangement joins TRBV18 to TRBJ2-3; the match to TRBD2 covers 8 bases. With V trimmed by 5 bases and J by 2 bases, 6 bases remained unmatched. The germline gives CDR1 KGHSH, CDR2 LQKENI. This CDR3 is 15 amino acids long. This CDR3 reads CASSSTSGITDTQYF. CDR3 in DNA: TGTGCCAGCTCATCTACTAGCGGAATCACAGATACGCAGTATTTT. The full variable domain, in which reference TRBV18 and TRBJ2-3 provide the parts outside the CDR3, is NAGVMQNPRHLVRRRGQEARLRCSPMKGHSHVYWYRQLPEEGLKFMVYLQKENIIDESGMPKERFSAEFPKEGPSILRIQQVVRGDSAAYFCASSSTSGITDTQYFGPGTRLTVL.

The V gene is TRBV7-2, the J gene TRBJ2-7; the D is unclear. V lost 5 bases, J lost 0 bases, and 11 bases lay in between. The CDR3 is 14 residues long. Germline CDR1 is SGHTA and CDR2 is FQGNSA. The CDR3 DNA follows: TGTGCCAGCAGCATGGCGACTGGCTCCTACGAGCAGTACTTC. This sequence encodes CASSMATGSYEQYF.

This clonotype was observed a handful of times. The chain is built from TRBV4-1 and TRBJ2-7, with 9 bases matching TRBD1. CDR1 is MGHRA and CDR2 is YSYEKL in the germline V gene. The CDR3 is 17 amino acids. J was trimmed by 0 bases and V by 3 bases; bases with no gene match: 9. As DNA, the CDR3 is TGCGCCAGCAGCCATAACACACCGGGACAGGGCTCCTACGAGCAGTACTTC. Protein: CASSHNTPGQGSYEQYF.

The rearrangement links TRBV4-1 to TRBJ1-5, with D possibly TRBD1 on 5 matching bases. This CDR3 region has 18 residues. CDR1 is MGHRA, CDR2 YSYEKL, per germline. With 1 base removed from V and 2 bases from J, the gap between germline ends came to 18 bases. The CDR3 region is CASSQVAGGDGRNQPQHF. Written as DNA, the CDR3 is TGCGCCAGCAGCCAAGTGGCTGGGGGGGACGGCCGCAATCAGCCCCAGCATTTT.

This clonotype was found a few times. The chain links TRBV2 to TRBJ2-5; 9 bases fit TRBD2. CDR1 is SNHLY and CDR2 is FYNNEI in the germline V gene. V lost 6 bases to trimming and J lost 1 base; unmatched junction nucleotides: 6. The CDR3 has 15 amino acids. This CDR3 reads CASRIAGEFQETQYF. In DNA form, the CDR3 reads TGTGCCAGCAGGATAGCGGGAGAGTTCCAAGAGACCCAGTACTTC.

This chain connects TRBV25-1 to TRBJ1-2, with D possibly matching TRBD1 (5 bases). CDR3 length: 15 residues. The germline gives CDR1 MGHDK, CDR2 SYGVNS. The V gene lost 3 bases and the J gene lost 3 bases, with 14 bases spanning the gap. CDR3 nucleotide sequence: TGTGCCAGCAGTGATCGGGGGGGACTCTACTATGGCTACACCTTC. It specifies CASSDRGGLYYGYTF.

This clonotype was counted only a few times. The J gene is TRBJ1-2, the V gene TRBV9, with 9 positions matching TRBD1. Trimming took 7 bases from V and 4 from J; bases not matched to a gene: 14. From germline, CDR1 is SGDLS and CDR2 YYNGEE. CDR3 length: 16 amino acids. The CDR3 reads CASSNRDRDVAYGYTF. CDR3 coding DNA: TGTGCCAGCTCCAACCGGGACAGGGATGTGGCCTATGGCTACACCTTC.

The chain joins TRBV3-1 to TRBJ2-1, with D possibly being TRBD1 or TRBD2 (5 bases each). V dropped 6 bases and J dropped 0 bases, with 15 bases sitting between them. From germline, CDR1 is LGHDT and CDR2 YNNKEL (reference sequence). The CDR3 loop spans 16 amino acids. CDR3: CASRVGWGSSYNEQFF. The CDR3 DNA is TGTGCCAGCAGGGTAGGGTGGGGGAGCTCCTACAATGAGCAGTTCTTC.

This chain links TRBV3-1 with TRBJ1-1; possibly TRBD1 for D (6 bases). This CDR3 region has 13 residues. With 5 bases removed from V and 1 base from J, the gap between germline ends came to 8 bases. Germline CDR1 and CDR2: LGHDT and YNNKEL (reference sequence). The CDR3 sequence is CASSVRGNTEAFF. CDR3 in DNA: TGTGCCAGCAGCGTCAGGGGGAACACTGAAGCTTTCTTT.

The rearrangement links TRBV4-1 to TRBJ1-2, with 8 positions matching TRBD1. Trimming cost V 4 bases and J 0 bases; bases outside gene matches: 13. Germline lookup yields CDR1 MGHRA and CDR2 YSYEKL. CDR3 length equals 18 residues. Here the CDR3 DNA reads TGCGCCAGCAGCCCGGTTCTACTTGGACAGGGAGCTAACTATGGCTACACCTTC. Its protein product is CASSPVLLGQGANYGYTF.

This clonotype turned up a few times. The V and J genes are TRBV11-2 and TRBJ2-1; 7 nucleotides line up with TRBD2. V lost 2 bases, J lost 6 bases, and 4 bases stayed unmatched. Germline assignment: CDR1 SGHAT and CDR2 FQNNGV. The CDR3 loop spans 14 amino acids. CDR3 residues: CASSLSGGSNEQFF. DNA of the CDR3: TGTGCCAGCAGCTTATCAGGCGGGAGCAATGAGCAGTTCTTC.

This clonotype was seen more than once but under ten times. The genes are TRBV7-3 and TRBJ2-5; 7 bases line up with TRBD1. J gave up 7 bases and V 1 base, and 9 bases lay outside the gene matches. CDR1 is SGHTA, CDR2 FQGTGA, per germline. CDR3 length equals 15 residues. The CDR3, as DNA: TGTGCCAGCAGCTTAAACAGGGACAGTCAGGGGACCCAGTACTTC. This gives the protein CASSLNRDSQGTQYF.

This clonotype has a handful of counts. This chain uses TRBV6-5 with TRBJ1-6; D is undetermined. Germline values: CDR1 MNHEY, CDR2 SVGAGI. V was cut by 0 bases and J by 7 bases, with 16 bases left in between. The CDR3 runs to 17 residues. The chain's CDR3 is CASSYSVRDPRNSPLHF. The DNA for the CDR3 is TGTGCCAGCAGTTACTCAGTGAGGGATCCGCGGAATTCACCCCTCCACTTT.

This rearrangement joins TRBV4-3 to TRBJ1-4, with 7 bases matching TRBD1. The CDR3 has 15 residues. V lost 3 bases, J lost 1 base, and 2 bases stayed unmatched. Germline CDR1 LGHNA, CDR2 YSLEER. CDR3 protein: CASSQNRGTNEKLFF. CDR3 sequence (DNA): TGCGCCAGCAGCCAGAACAGGGGAACTAATGAAAAACTGTTTTTT.

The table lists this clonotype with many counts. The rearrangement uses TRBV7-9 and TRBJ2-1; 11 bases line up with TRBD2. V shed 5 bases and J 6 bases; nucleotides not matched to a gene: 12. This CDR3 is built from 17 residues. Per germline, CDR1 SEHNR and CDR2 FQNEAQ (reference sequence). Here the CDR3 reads CASSPRLAGQLSNEQFF. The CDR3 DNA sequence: TGTGCCAGCAGCCCCCGACTAGCGGGACAACTGAGCAATGAGCAGTTCTTC.

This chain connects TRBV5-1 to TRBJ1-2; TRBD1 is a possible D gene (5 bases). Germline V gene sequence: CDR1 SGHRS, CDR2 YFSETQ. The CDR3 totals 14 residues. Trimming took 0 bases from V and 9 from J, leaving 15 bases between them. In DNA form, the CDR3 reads TGCGCCAGCAGCTTGGCGGGTCAGGGTGATAGCTACACCTTC. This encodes CASSLAGQGDSYTF.

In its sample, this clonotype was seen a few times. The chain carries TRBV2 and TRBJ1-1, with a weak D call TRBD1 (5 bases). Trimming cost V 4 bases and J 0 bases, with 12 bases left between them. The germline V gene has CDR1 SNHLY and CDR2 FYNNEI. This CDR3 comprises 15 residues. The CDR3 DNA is TGTGCCAGCAGTGGGGCCTGGGGGGTGAACACTGAAGCTTTCTTT. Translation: CASSGAWGVNTEAFF.

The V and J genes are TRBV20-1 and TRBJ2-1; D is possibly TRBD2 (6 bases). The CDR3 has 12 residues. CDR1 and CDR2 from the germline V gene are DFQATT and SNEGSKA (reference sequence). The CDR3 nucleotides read TGCAGGGCCCTCGGGGCTAGCGAAGAGCAGTTCTTC. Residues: CRALGASEEQFF.

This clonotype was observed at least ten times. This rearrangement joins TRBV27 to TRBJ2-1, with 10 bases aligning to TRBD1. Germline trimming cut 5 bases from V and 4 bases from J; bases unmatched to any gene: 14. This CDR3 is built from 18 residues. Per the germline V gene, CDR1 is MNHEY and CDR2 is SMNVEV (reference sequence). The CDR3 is CASSQTGGSLIPYNEQFF. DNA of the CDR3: TGTGCCAGCAGTCAGACAGGGGGCTCTTTGATTCCTTACAATGAGCAGTTCTTC.

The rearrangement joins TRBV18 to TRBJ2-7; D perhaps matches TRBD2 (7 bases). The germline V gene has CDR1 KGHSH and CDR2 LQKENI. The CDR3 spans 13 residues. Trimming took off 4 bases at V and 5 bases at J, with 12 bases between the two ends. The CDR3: CASSQPGGDEQYF. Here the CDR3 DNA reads TGTGCCAGCTCACAACCGGGGGGCGACGAGCAGTACTTC.

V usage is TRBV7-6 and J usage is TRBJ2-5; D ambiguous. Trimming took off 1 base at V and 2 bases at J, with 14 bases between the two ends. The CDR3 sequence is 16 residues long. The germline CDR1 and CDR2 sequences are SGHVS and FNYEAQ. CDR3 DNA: TGTGCCAGCAGCTTAGTCAGAGTCAGTTTTCAAGAGACCCAGTACTTC. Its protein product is CASSLVRVSFQETQYF.